This TCR beta chain was profiled in a study of blood T cell repertoires in COVID-19. Profiling relied on immunoSEQ multiplex PCR, and the TCRdb table lists in-frame clones only, not all of them. The sample shows over 350,000 clones, around 86% of them seen only once. The CDR3 loop spans 13 amino acids. Germline V gene sequence: CDR1 ENHRY, CDR2 SYGVKD. Trimming cost V 6 bases and J 2 bases; bases outside gene matches: 4. The sequence came from a woman in her 30s with active or convalescent COVID-19. The sample taken for sequencing was peripheral blood. This chain connects TRBV10-3 to TRBJ2-7, with 7 bases matching TRBD2. The CDR3 DNA reads as TGTGCCATCAGCTCCGGGGGGACCTACGAGCAGTACTTC. This encodes CAISSGGTYEQYF.